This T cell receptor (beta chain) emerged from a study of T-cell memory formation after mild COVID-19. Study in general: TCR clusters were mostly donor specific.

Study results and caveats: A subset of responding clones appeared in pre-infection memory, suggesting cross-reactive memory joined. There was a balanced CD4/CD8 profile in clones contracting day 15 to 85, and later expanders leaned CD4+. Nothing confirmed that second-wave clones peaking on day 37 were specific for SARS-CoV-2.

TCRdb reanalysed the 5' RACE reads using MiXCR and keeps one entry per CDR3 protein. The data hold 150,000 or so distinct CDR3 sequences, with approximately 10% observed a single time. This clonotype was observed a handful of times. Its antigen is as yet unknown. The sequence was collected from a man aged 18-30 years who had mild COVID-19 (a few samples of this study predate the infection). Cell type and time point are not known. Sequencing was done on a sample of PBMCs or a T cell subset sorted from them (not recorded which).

CDR3 DNA: TGTGCCAGCTCTACCCCGACTGGAGCCCAGCATTTT. Protein sequence: CASSTPTGAQHF. This chain connects TRBV6-6 to TRBJ1-5; D remains ambiguous. The CDR3 is 12 residues long. The germline V and J ends were trimmed by 8 bases and 11 bases, with 16 bases remaining between them. Germline loops: CDR1 MNHNY, CDR2 SVGAGI (reference sequence).